The 28 T cell receptor beta chains in this list originate from one sample, sequenced in a study of beta chain features in type 1 diabetes. Reverse transcription of all isolated RNA meant that expressed TCRB transcripts were sequenced. The table came from immunoSEQ multiplex PCR; TCRdb's copy has only in-frame clones and leaves some out. The sample shows some 330,000 clones, approximately 11% of them seen only once. Sequenced: naive CD4+ T cells from blood. The receptor source for this set is a woman in her twenties or thirties in good health.

This clone was observed a handful of times. The V call is TRBV5-4, the J call TRBJ2-2, with 10 positions matching TRBD2. CDR3 length: 16 amino acids. The junction had 4 bases not matched to a gene; V was cut back by 3 bases and J by 2 bases. The germline gives CDR1 SGHNT, CDR2 YYREEE (reference sequence). CDR3 loop: CASSSRTSGNTGELFF. The DNA for the CDR3 is TGTGCCAGCAGCTCCAGGACTAGCGGAAACACCGGGGAGCTGTTTTTT.

The chain joins TRBV10-3 to TRBJ2-5, with TRBD1 identical over 11 bases. J was trimmed by 3 bases and V by 0 bases; bases with no gene match: 3. In germline, CDR1 is ENHRY, CDR2 SYGVKD. CDR3 length: 16 amino acids. CDR3 sequence reads: CAISESDRGRKETQYF. The DNA for the CDR3 is TGTGCCATCAGTGAGTCGGACAGGGGGCGCAAAGAGACCCAGTACTTC.

This clone was seen a few times. The chain joins TRBV28 to TRBJ2-7; TRBD2 matches 13 bases. Trimming at V came to 3 bases and at J to 5 bases, leaving 10 bases not matched to a gene. Per germline, CDR1 MDHEN and CDR2 SYDVKM. The CDR3 is 17 residues long. In DNA, the CDR3 is TGTGCCAGCAGTTTGGAACTAGCGGGAGGGGCTAGCGACGAGCAGTACTTC. This codes for CASSLELAGGASDEQYF.

The CDR3 loop is CASSFSGTGVNEQFF. In DNA form, the CDR3 reads TGTGCCAGCAGCTTTTCCGGGACAGGGGTGAATGAGCAGTTCTTC. This chain uses TRBV7-2 with TRBJ2-1; 10 nucleotides line up with TRBD1. The germline CDR1 and CDR2 sequences are SGHTA and FQGNSA. V was clipped by 3 bases and J by 7 bases; unmatched bases: 6. This CDR3 comprises 15 residues.

The table lists this clone with a few counts. The gene calls are TRBV18 and TRBJ2-7; D is possibly TRBD2 (6 bases). Germline CDR1 is KGHSH and CDR2 is LQKENI. The CDR3 loop spans 14 amino acids. The ends were cut back, 6 bases at V and 3 bases at J, with 15 bases in the middle. The CDR3 here is CASSTRQGRYEQYF. CDR3 nucleotide sequence: TGTGCCAGCTCGACTAGGCAGGGCCGCTACGAGCAGTACTTC.

The V call is TRBV9, the J call TRBJ2-7; 8 positions match TRBD2. This CDR3 region has 16 residues. The V and J ends lost 0 bases and 3 bases, in that order; junction bases with no gene match: 8. CDR1 SGDLS and CDR2 YYNGEE come from the germline V gene. CDR3 in amino acids: CASSVGGRGGNYEQYF. CDR3 sequence (DNA): TGTGCCAGCAGCGTAGGAGGCCGCGGGGGGAACTACGAGCAGTACTTC. The full variable domain, with the rest looked up from reference TRBV9 and TRBJ2-7, is DSGVTQTPKHLITATGQRVTLRCSPRSGDLSVYWYQQSLDQGLQFLIQYYNGEERAKGNILERFSAQQFPDLHSELNLSSLELGDSALYFCASSVGGRGGNYEQYFGPGTRLTVT.

The rearrangement joins TRBV30 to TRBJ2-7, with TRBD1 matching 7 bases. The CDR3 spans 13 residues. V lost 0 bases to trimming and J lost 5 bases; unmatched junction nucleotides: 4. The germline V gene encodes CDR1 GTSNPN and CDR2 SVGIG (reference sequence). The chain's CDR3 is CAWSVEGAHEQYF. In nucleotides, the CDR3 is TGTGCCTGGAGTGTAGAGGGGGCTCACGAGCAGTACTTC. The whole variable domain, remainder taken from reference TRBV30 and TRBJ2-7, is SQTIHQWPATLVQPVGSPLSLECTVEGTSNPNLYWYRQAAGRGLQLLFYSVGIGQISSEVPQNLSASRPQDRQFILSSKKLLLSDSGFYLCAWSVEGAHEQYFGPGTRLTVT.

This clone turned up a few times. This chain uses TRBV5-4 with TRBJ2-1; D may be TRBD2 (5 bases). This CDR3 region has 15 residues. Germline V CDR1 and CDR2: SGHNT, YYREEE (reference sequence). Trimming removed 4 bases at V and 0 bases at J, with 11 bases between. The CDR3: CASSRTASSYNEQFF. In DNA form, the CDR3 reads TGTGCCAGCAGCAGGACTGCTAGCTCCTACAATGAGCAGTTCTTC.

This clone was picked up many times. V usage is TRBV29-1 and J usage is TRBJ2-7; 9 bases agree with TRBD1. CDR1 and CDR2 (germline): SQVTM, ANQGSEA. Trimming removed 5 bases from V and 7 bases from J; junction bases left unmatched: 15. The CDR3 consists of 15 residues. The CDR3 nucleotides read TGCAGCGTTCGCCCTACGGGACAGGGTCTGGGGGAGCAGTACTTC. This codes for CSVRPTGQGLGEQYF.

The V call is TRBV30, the J call TRBJ2-1; D gene ambiguous. Germline values: CDR1 GTSNPN, CDR2 SVGIG (reference sequence). V shed 3 bases and J shed 7 bases, with 13 bases lying between them. This CDR3 spans 13 amino acids. CDR3 protein: CAWSTRLVNEQFF. CDR3 DNA: TGTGCCTGGAGCACCCGTCTAGTGAATGAGCAGTTCTTC.

This clone has a handful of counts. J is TRBJ1-2 and V is TRBV29-1; 9 bases map to TRBD1. The CDR3 covers 15 residues. The junction had 11 bases not matched to a gene; V was cut back by 1 base and J by 8 bases. Looked up from germline, CDR1 is SQVTM and CDR2 is ANQGSEA. CDR3 sequence: CSVEGQGQGIEGYTF. DNA for the CDR3: TGCAGCGTTGAAGGCCAGGGACAGGGAATTGAAGGCTACACCTTC.

The gene calls are TRBV5-1 and TRBJ2-1, with 15 bases lining up with TRBD2. The V and J ends lost 6 bases and 9 bases, in that order; junction bases with no gene match: 7. Germline CDR1 and CDR2: SGHRS and YFSETQ. CDR3 size: 15 residues. The CDR3 DNA reads as TGCGCCAGCAATCCGGGACTAGCGGGAGGTGGTGAGCAGTTCTTC. This codes for CASNPGLAGGGEQFF.

The sample holds a few counts of this clone. The chain employs TRBV7-8 and TRBJ2-7; D unresolved. In germline, CDR1 is SGHVS, CDR2 FQNEAQ. Trimming took off 0 bases at V and 4 bases at J, with 13 bases between the two ends. The CDR3 is 15 residues long. The CDR3 DNA reads TGTGCCAGCAGCTTAGCTCGTCCTAGTTTATACGAGCAGTACTTC. Protein product: CASSLARPSLYEQYF.

J is TRBJ2-1 and V is TRBV6-1; 9 bases are shared with TRBD1. The CDR3 has 15 residues. Germline trimming cut 3 bases from V and 9 bases from J; bases unmatched to any gene: 9. Germline CDR1 is MNHNS and CDR2 is SASEGT. As DNA, the CDR3 is TGTGCCAGCAGTGAGTCGACAGGGGGTACAGGTGAGCAGTTCTTC. The encoded protein is CASSESTGGTGEQFF.

A few counts support this clone. The CDR3 sequence is CASSFGGREAFF. CDR3 bases: TGTGCCAGTTCCTTCGGGGGAAGAGAAGCTTTCTTT. V and J are TRBV6-1 and TRBJ1-1, with a possible D match to TRBD1 (5 bases). This CDR3 contains 12 residues. V shed 9 bases and J shed 8 bases, with 16 bases lying between them. The germline CDR1 and CDR2 sequences are MNHNS and SASEGT.

This clone has only one observation. The chain has TRBV15 and TRBJ1-2, with 7 bases lining up with TRBD1. Trimming took 2 bases from V and 4 from J; bases not matched to a gene: 4. Germline CDR1 reads LNHNV; CDR2 reads YYDKDF (reference sequence). This CDR3 comprises 14 residues. CDR3 sequence reads: CATSRNRGSYGYTF. CDR3 bases: TGTGCCACCAGCAGAAACAGGGGAAGCTATGGCTACACCTTC.

The chain carries TRBV6-1 and TRBJ2-7, with a tentative D call TRBD1 (7 bases). CDR3 size: 14 residues. The V and J ends lost 2 bases and 3 bases respectively, with 11 bases between them. CDR1 is MNHNS, CDR2 SASEGT, per germline. For the CDR3, the DNA is TGTGCCAGCAGTGAATACAGGGGAGGCTACGAGCAGTACTTC. Translating it yields CASSEYRGGYEQYF.

The table lists this clone with a few counts. The DNA for the CDR3 is TGTGCCAGCAGCCAAGAAGAGTGGGTGGGCGGCTACACCTTC. Its protein product is CASSQEEWVGGYTF. This chain links TRBV4-2 with TRBJ1-2; D not resolved. The V gene's germline CDR1 is LGHNA and CDR2 YNFKEQ. CDR3 length: 14 residues. With 0 bases removed from V and 8 bases from J, the gap between germline ends came to 13 bases.

There are a few counts of this clone. V usage is TRBV28 and J usage is TRBJ1-2, with no clear D. V was shortened by 6 bases and J by 4 bases, with 6 bases between the two germline ends. From germline, CDR1 is MDHEN and CDR2 SYDVKM. There are 11 residues in the CDR3. The CDR3 sequence: CASSSVYGYTF. The CDR3, as DNA: TGTGCCAGCAGCTCAGTCTATGGCTACACCTTC.

This clone was detected only a few times. This chain links TRBV5-1 with TRBJ2-1, with TRBD2 matching over 10 bases. Trimming removed 5 bases from V and 9 bases from J; junction bases left unmatched: 8. CDR1 SGHRS and CDR2 YFSETQ come from the germline V gene. The CDR3 runs to 14 residues. CDR3 sequence (DNA): TGCGCCAGCAGAACGGGACTAGCGCAGGGTGAGCAGTTCTTC. The encoded protein is CASRTGLAQGEQFF.

The chain uses TRBV11-1 and TRBJ2-1, with a possible D match to TRBD1 (6 bases). The CDR3 covers 18 residues. Trimming pared 0 bases from V and 2 bases from J, leaving 17 bases between. CDR1 and CDR2 (germline): SGHAT, FQDESV (reference sequence). The CDR3 region has the DNA TGTGCCAGCAGCTTAGCGACCCCCTGGACAGTAGCCTACAATGAGCAGTTCTTC. This gives the protein CASSLATPWTVAYNEQFF.

This clone was counted a few times. The rearrangement links TRBV7-9 to TRBJ1-1; D perhaps matches TRBD1 (6 bases). The germline CDR1 and CDR2 sequences are SEHNR and FQNEAQ (reference sequence). CDR3 length equals 13 residues. V gave up 5 bases and J gave up 1 base, with 8 bases separating them. The chain's CDR3 is CASSVQGNTEAFF. Written as DNA, the CDR3 is TGTGCCAGCAGCGTACAGGGGAACACTGAAGCTTTCTTT.

This clone was counted a few times. This chain links TRBV7-2 with TRBJ2-1; perhaps TRBD1 as D (6 bases). This CDR3 has 14 amino acids. Per germline, CDR1 SGHTA and CDR2 FQGNSA. V lost 2 bases and J 7 bases, leaving 12 bases between the germline ends. CDR3: CASSLRQGSNEQFF. In DNA form, the CDR3 reads TGTGCCAGCAGCTTAAGGCAGGGGAGTAATGAGCAGTTCTTC.

This rearrangement joins TRBV19 to TRBJ1-5; the D is unclear. Germline CDR1 is LNHDA and CDR2 is SQIVND (reference sequence). V lost 1 base and J lost 6, with 7 bases in between. CDR3 length equals 13 residues. CDR3 sequence reads: CASSIVEGQPQHF. The DNA for the CDR3 is TGTGCCAGTAGTATAGTCGAGGGTCAGCCCCAGCATTTT.

The V and J genes are TRBV7-2 and TRBJ1-2, with 7 positions matching TRBD1. V gave up 5 bases and J gave up 2 bases; unmatched junction bases: 2. CDR3 length equals 13 residues. Germline V gene data show CDR1 as SGHTA and CDR2 as FQGNSA. CDR3 in amino acids: CASSAGQNYGYTF. DNA for the CDR3: TGTGCCAGCAGCGCGGGACAGAACTATGGCTACACCTTC.

The chain employs TRBV6-5 and TRBJ2-4, with D hard to call. Deletions cut 4 bases from V and 0 bases from J, with 10 bases between. Germline V gene data show CDR1 as MNHEY and CDR2 as SVGAGI. The CDR3 sequence is 15 residues long. In nucleotides, the CDR3 is TGTGCCAGCAGTTCCCCTAGGCTAGCCAAAAACATTCAGTACTTC. This codes for CASSSPRLAKNIQYF.

Remarks on this clone: A read error may produce the germline difference seen at one junction end. The V gene is TRBV6-5, the J gene TRBJ2-1; no clear D gene. This CDR3 is 13 amino acids long. Looked up from germline, CDR1 is MNHEY and CDR2 is SVGAGI. DNA for the CDR3: TGTGCCGGCAGTTACTCGGGCCACAATGAGCAGTTCTTC. Residues: CAGSYSGHNEQFF.

This clone was picked up a small number of times. V usage is TRBV18 and J usage is TRBJ2-3, with 10 bases matching TRBD2. J gave up 0 bases and V 5 bases, and 8 bases lay outside the gene matches. CDR3 size: 17 residues. Germline loops: CDR1 KGHSH, CDR2 LQKENI. In nucleotides, the CDR3 is TGTGCCAGCTCAGGACTCCTAGCGGGAGTGAGCACAGATACGCAGTATTTT. This encodes CASSGLLAGVSTDTQYF.